These T cell receptor beta chains were read from a single sample in a study of T cells after yellow fever vaccination. In TCRdb, the 5' RACE reads were re-called with MiXCR into one record per CDR3 protein. The sample contains approximately 600,000 distinct CDR3 sequences, 12% of which appear only once. The input for sequencing was PBMCs, taken on the day of the yellow fever booster vaccination. These receptors were taken from a man aged 25-45 years who received the YFV17D yellow fever vaccine. CDR3s include the opening cysteine and the closing phenylalanine or tryptophan. The D gene is left open where the match is weak. A row's size may be missing; if present it is once, few, many or a size class.

j_call: TRBJ2-3; clone_size: few; v_call: TRBV7-2; d_call: -; cdr3_aa: CASSLEGLFTQYF; cdr3_nt: TGTGCCAGCAGCTTAGAAGGGTTATTCACGCAGTATTTT
j_call: TRBJ1-2; clone_size: few; v_call: TRBV14; d_call: -; cdr3_aa: CASRNPGTNGYTF; cdr3_nt: TGTGCCAGCAGGAACCCCGGGACAAATGGCTACACCTTC
j_call: TRBJ2-3; clone_size: few; v_call: TRBV5-1; d_call: -; cdr3_aa: CASSLGHPTTVFNTDTQYF; cdr3_nt: TGCGCCAGCAGCTTAGGACATCCGACTACCGTCTTTAACACAGATACGCAGTATTTT
j_call: TRBJ1-1; clone_size: few; v_call: TRBV7-6; d_call: TRBD1; cdr3_aa: CASSLGPGQGAINTEAFF; cdr3_nt: TGTGCCAGCAGCTTAGGCCCGGGACAGGGGGCGATAAACACTGAAGCTTTCTTT
j_call: TRBJ2-3; clone_size: -; v_call: TRBV13; d_call: TRBD1; cdr3_aa: CASSLLNAGDRGLDTQYF; cdr3_nt: TGTGCCAGCAGCTTACTAAACGCAGGAGACAGGGGGCTGGATACGCAGTATTTT
j_call: TRBJ2-7; clone_size: many; v_call: TRBV7-9; d_call: -; cdr3_aa: CASSSRGVYEQYF; cdr3_nt: TGTGCCAGCAGCTCAAGGGGGGTCTACGAGCAGTACTTC
j_call: TRBJ2-2; clone_size: -; v_call: TRBV7-3; d_call: -; cdr3_aa: CASGRLSNTGELFF; cdr3_nt: TGTGCCAGCGGGCGTTTATCGAACACCGGGGAGCTGTTTTTT
j_call: TRBJ2-7; clone_size: once; v_call: TRBV11-2; d_call: TRBD2; cdr3_aa: CASNQLAGMREQYF; cdr3_nt: TGTGCCAGCAACCAACTAGCGGGAATGAGGGAGCAGTACTTC
j_call: TRBJ2-1; clone_size: few; v_call: TRBV20-1; d_call: -; cdr3_aa: CSARGLSYNEQFF; cdr3_nt: TGCAGTGCTAGAGGCTTATCCTACAATGAGCAGTTCTTC
j_call: TRBJ2-2; clone_size: few; v_call: TRBV20-1; d_call: -; cdr3_aa: CSAHGSGTGELFF; cdr3_nt: TGCAGTGCTCACGGATCGGGCACCGGGGAGCTGTTTTTT
j_call: TRBJ2-7; clone_size: -; v_call: TRBV5-6; d_call: TRBD1; cdr3_aa: CASSRQGPEQYF; cdr3_nt: TGTGCCAGCAGCCGACAGGGTCCGGAGCAGTACTTC
j_call: TRBJ2-1; clone_size: -; v_call: TRBV7-2; d_call: -; cdr3_aa: CASSLGGPLGGSEQFF; cdr3_nt: TGTGCCAGCAGCTTAGGGGGACCGCTAGGAGGTAGTGAGCAGTTCTTC
j_call: TRBJ2-2; clone_size: -; v_call: TRBV18; d_call: TRBD2; cdr3_aa: CASSLGTSGTGGELFF; cdr3_nt: TGTGCCAGCTCACTAGGGACTAGCGGGACCGGCGGGGAGCTGTTTTTT
j_call: TRBJ2-7; clone_size: few; v_call: TRBV10-2; d_call: -; cdr3_aa: CASRDGEQYF; cdr3_nt: TGCGCCAGCAGGGACGGAGAGCAGTACTTC
j_call: TRBJ2-2; clone_size: few; v_call: TRBV9; d_call: TRBD1; cdr3_aa: CASSTWASGGGTGELFF; cdr3_nt: TGTGCCAGCAGCACCTGGGCCTCAGGGGGCGGAACCGGGGAGCTGTTTTTT
j_call: TRBJ2-3; clone_size: -; v_call: TRBV19; d_call: -; cdr3_aa: CASTQGRSTDTQYF; cdr3_nt: TGTGCCAGTACCCAAGGGAGGAGCACAGATACGCAGTATTTT
j_call: TRBJ2-7; clone_size: few; v_call: TRBV5-1; d_call: -; cdr3_aa: CASSRDPGYEQYF; cdr3_nt: TGCGCCAGCAGCCGGGACCCTGGCTACGAGCAGTACTTC
j_call: TRBJ2-3; clone_size: few; v_call: TRBV4-3; d_call: -; cdr3_aa: CASSQELPTITQYF; cdr3_nt: TGCGCCAGCAGCCAAGAGTTACCAACGATTACGCAGTATTTT
j_call: TRBJ2-2; clone_size: -; v_call: TRBV14; d_call: -; cdr3_aa: CASTPLGERGGELFF; cdr3_nt: TGTGCCAGCACCCCCTTGGGAGAGCGAGGCGGGGAGCTGTTTTTT
j_call: TRBJ2-7; clone_size: -; v_call: TRBV5-4; d_call: TRBD2; cdr3_aa: CASSSPQTSGAYEQYF; cdr3_nt: TGTGCCAGCAGCTCGCCGCAGACTAGCGGAGCCTACGAGCAGTACTTC
j_call: TRBJ1-1; clone_size: few; v_call: TRBV18; d_call: -; cdr3_aa: CASSPPSLMNTEAFF; cdr3_nt: TGTGCCAGCTCACCCCCCAGTTTAATGAACACTGAAGCTTTCTTT
j_call: TRBJ2-1; clone_size: many; v_call: TRBV6-1; d_call: -; cdr3_aa: CASSPPLRDEQFF; cdr3_nt: TGTGCCAGCAGTCCCCCCCTCCGCGATGAGCAGTTCTTC
j_call: TRBJ1-4; clone_size: -; v_call: TRBV6-2/TRBV6-3; d_call: -; cdr3_aa: CASRPFWTVDNEKLFF; cdr3_nt: TGTGCCAGCCGCCCCTTCTGGACAGTCGATAATGAAAAACTGTTTTTT
j_call: TRBJ1-2; clone_size: few; v_call: TRBV2; d_call: -; cdr3_aa: CASSPSPGYTF; cdr3_nt: TGTGCCAGCAGTCCCTCCCCCGGCTACACCTTC
j_call: TRBJ2-3; clone_size: few; v_call: TRBV3-1; d_call: -; cdr3_aa: CASSQLGHGATDTQYF; cdr3_nt: TGTGCCAGCAGCCAGCTCGGGCACGGCGCCACAGATACGCAGTATTTT
j_call: TRBJ2-7; clone_size: -; v_call: TRBV5-4; d_call: TRBD2; cdr3_aa: CASSLELAGGVREQYF; cdr3_nt: TGTGCCAGCAGCTTGGAGCTAGCGGGAGGTGTTCGCGAGCAGTACTTC
j_call: TRBJ1-5; clone_size: few; v_call: TRBV7-2; d_call: -; cdr3_aa: CASSPGRGNQPQHF; cdr3_nt: TGTGCCAGCAGCCCCGGGCGGGGGAATCAGCCCCAGCATTTT
j_call: TRBJ1-5; clone_size: -; v_call: TRBV20-1; d_call: -; cdr3_aa: CSAREGAGNQPQHF; cdr3_nt: TGCAGTGCTAGAGAAGGGGCCGGCAACCAGCCCCAGCATTTT
j_call: TRBJ1-5; clone_size: -; v_call: TRBV7-2; d_call: -; cdr3_aa: CASSLGPGGNQPQHF; cdr3_nt: TGTGCCAGCAGCTTAGGCCCTGGGGGCAATCAGCCCCAGCATTTT
j_call: TRBJ2-1; clone_size: -; v_call: TRBV7-2; d_call: -; cdr3_aa: CASSSDVGVYIGEQFF; cdr3_nt: TGTGCCAGCAGCTCGGATGTGGGAGTGTATATCGGTGAGCAGTTCTTC
j_call: TRBJ2-7; clone_size: many; v_call: TRBV7-9; d_call: -; cdr3_aa: CASSLDYRSYEQYF; cdr3_nt: TGTGCCAGCAGCTTAGATTATCGATCCTACGAGCAGTACTTC
j_call: TRBJ2-6; clone_size: few; v_call: TRBV11-2; d_call: TRBD2; cdr3_aa: CASSLTSGIVSGANVLTF; cdr3_nt: TGTGCCAGCAGCTTAACAAGCGGGATAGTATCTGGGGCCAACGTCCTGACTTTC
j_call: TRBJ2-5; clone_size: -; v_call: TRBV29-1; d_call: TRBD2; cdr3_aa: CSVEDWKASGSSRETQYF; cdr3_nt: TGCAGCGTTGAAGATTGGAAGGCTAGCGGGAGTTCGCGAGAGACCCAGTACTTC
j_call: TRBJ2-6; clone_size: -; v_call: TRBV29-1; d_call: TRBD1; cdr3_aa: CSVAGRGPTGANVLTF; cdr3_nt: TGCAGCGTTGCGGGCAGGGGGCCTACTGGGGCCAACGTCCTGACTTTC
j_call: TRBJ2-1; clone_size: many; v_call: TRBV12-3/TRBV12-4; d_call: -; cdr3_aa: CASSFSWANEQFF; cdr3_nt: TGTGCCAGCAGTTTCTCGTGGGCGAATGAGCAGTTCTTC
j_call: TRBJ2-2; clone_size: few; v_call: TRBV4-3; d_call: -; cdr3_aa: CASSQETGGVTGELFF; cdr3_nt: TGCGCCAGCAGCCAGGAAACAGGCGGGGTCACCGGGGAGCTGTTTTTT
j_call: TRBJ2-5; clone_size: few; v_call: TRBV6-1; d_call: -; cdr3_aa: CASSQGEAGEGETQYF; cdr3_nt: TGTGCCAGCTCACAGGGGGAAGCGGGAGAGGGAGAGACCCAGTACTTC
j_call: TRBJ2-1; clone_size: many; v_call: TRBV20-1; d_call: -; cdr3_aa: CSASGALTNYNEQFF; cdr3_nt: TGCAGTGCTAGTGGGGCCCTCACGAACTACAATGAGCAGTTCTTC
j_call: TRBJ2-6; clone_size: many; v_call: TRBV18; d_call: TRBD1; cdr3_aa: CASSSRGSGANVLTF; cdr3_nt: TGTGCCAGCTCATCCAGGGGGTCTGGGGCCAACGTCCTGACTTTC
j_call: TRBJ2-7; clone_size: -; v_call: TRBV5-1; d_call: TRBD2; cdr3_aa: CASSPGGQRDYEQYF; cdr3_nt: TGCGCCAGCAGCCCCGGTGGTCAGCGGGACTACGAGCAGTACTTC
j_call: TRBJ2-5; clone_size: many; v_call: TRBV12-3/TRBV12-4; d_call: -; cdr3_aa: CASSSRETQYF; cdr3_nt: TGTGCCAGCAGTTCTAGAGAGACCCAGTACTTC
j_call: TRBJ2-5; clone_size: -; v_call: TRBV2; d_call: -; cdr3_aa: CASGVMAETQYF; cdr3_nt: TGTGCCAGCGGGGTGATGGCAGAGACCCAGTACTTC
j_call: TRBJ2-6; clone_size: few; v_call: TRBV7-8; d_call: -; cdr3_aa: CASSFGGLPGANVLTF; cdr3_nt: TGTGCCAGCAGCTTTGGGGGGCTACCTGGGGCCAACGTCCTGACTTTC
j_call: TRBJ1-4; clone_size: -; v_call: TRBV20-1; d_call: -; cdr3_aa: CCARRETNEKLFF; cdr3_nt: TGCTGTGCTAGACGGGAGACTAATGAAAAACTGTTTTTT
j_call: TRBJ2-3; clone_size: -; v_call: TRBV7-2; d_call: TRBD2; cdr3_aa: CATRVLAGADTQYF; cdr3_nt: TGTGCCACCCGGGTGCTAGCGGGAGCAGATACGCAGTATTTT
j_call: TRBJ2-2; clone_size: -; v_call: TRBV20-1; d_call: TRBD2; cdr3_aa: CSAGPSGPTGELFF; cdr3_nt: TGCAGTGCTGGCCCTAGCGGGCCCACCGGGGAGCTGTTTTTT
j_call: TRBJ2-5; clone_size: -; v_call: TRBV7-2; d_call: -; cdr3_aa: CASSPSKEETQYF; cdr3_nt: TGTGCCAGCAGCCCTTCGAAAGAAGAGACCCAGTACTTC
j_call: TRBJ2-3; clone_size: -; v_call: TRBV18; d_call: TRBD1; cdr3_aa: CASSTMTGVGDTQYF; cdr3_nt: TGTGCCAGCTCAACGATGACAGGGGTTGGAGATACGCAGTATTTT
j_call: TRBJ2-7; clone_size: -; v_call: TRBV9; d_call: -; cdr3_aa: CASSVGPTSYEQYF; cdr3_nt: TGTGCCAGCAGCGTAGGCCCGACCTCCTACGAGCAGTACTTC
j_call: TRBJ1-4; clone_size: -; v_call: TRBV20-1; d_call: -; cdr3_aa: CSATDRSTNEKLFF; cdr3_nt: TGCAGTGCTACCGACAGATCAACTAATGAAAAACTGTTTTTT
j_call: TRBJ2-1; clone_size: few; v_call: TRBV6-5; d_call: TRBD2; cdr3_aa: CASSYGSGRRDEQFF; cdr3_nt: TGTGCCAGCAGTTACGGGAGCGGGAGACGGGATGAGCAGTTCTTC
j_call: TRBJ2-1; clone_size: few; v_call: TRBV20-1; d_call: TRBD2; cdr3_aa: CRGTSGNPNEQFF; cdr3_nt: TGCAGAGGGACTAGCGGGAACCCAAATGAGCAGTTCTTC
j_call: TRBJ2-5; clone_size: -; v_call: TRBV29-1; d_call: -; cdr3_aa: CSVASGAQETQYF; cdr3_nt: TGCAGCGTAGCTTCGGGTGCCCAAGAGACCCAGTACTTC
j_call: TRBJ2-2; clone_size: -; v_call: TRBV5-1; d_call: -; cdr3_aa: CASMQGPGELFF; cdr3_nt: TGCGCCAGCATGCAGGGGCCCGGGGAGCTGTTTTTT
j_call: TRBJ2-5; clone_size: few; v_call: TRBV6-2/TRBV6-3; d_call: TRBD2; cdr3_aa: CASIQLAGRGTQYF; cdr3_nt: TGTGCCAGCATCCAACTAGCGGGACGCGGGACCCAGTACTTC